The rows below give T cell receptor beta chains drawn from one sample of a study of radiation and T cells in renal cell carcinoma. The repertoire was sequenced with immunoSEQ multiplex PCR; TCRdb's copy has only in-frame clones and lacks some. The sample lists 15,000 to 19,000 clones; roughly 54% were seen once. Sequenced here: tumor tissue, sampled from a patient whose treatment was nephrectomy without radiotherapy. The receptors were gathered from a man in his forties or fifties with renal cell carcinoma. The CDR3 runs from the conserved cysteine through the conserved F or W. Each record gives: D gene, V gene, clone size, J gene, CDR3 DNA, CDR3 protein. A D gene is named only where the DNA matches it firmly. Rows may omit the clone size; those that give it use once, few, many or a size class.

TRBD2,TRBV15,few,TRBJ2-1,TGTGCCACCAGCAGAGAAAGGACTAGTTTGTATGAGCAGTTCTTC,CATSRERTSLYEQFF
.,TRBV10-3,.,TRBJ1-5,TGTGCCATCAGTGACACCAATCAGCCCCAGCATTTT,CAISDTNQPQHF
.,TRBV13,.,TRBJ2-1,TGTGCCAGCAGCTCTCGGGACAATGAGCAGTTCTTC,CASSSRDNEQFF
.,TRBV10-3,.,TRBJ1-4,TGTGCCATCAGTGAGTCGAGGGCTGCAAATGAAAAACTGTTTTTT,CAISESRAANEKLFF
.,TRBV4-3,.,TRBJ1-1,TGCGCCAGCAGCCAAGATAATCAGGAGAACACTGAAGCTTTCTTT,CASSQDNQENTEAFF
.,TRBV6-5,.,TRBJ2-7,TGTGCCAGCCAAAATCCGGTCGGGGTAGAGCGCGAGCAGTACTTC,CASQNPVGVEREQYF
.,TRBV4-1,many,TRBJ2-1,TGCGCCAGCAGCCAAGCCGAGGGGGCCTACAATGAGCAGTTCTTC,CASSQAEGAYNEQFF
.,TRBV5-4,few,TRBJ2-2,TGTGCCAGCTACAGGGGAGGCGGCGGGGAGCTGTTTTTT,CASYRGGGGELFF
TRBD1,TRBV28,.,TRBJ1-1,TGTGCCAGCAGTTTACTCCAGGGGGGCACTGAAGCTTTCTTT,CASSLLQGGTEAFF
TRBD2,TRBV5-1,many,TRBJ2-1,TGCGCCAGCAGCCCCGGCCAGGGACTAGCGGGGTGGAATGAGCAGTTCTTC,CASSPGQGLAGWNEQFF
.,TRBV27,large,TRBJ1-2,TGTGCCAGCAGTATGATGGACGGACCGGGGAATGGCTACACCTTC,CASSMMDGPGNGYTF
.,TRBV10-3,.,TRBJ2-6,TGTGCCACACCGCAGCTCTCTGGGGCCAACGTCCTGACTTTC,CATPQLSGANVLTF
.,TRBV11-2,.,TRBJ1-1,TGTGCCAGCAGCTTAAGCGAAAAGAACACTGAAGCTTTCTTT,CASSLSEKNTEAFF
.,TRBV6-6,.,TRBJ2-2,TGTGCCAGCAGTTATAAGGAGGGCACCGGGGAGCTGTTTTTT,CASSYKEGTGELFF
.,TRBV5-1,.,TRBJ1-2,TGCGCCAGCAGCTTGGCGGGTGGGAACAGGGACTATGGCTACACCTTC,CASSLAGGNRDYGYTF
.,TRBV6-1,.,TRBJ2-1,TGTGCCAGCAGTCTAGGGGGGAACTCCTACAATGAGCAGTTCTTC,CASSLGGNSYNEQFF
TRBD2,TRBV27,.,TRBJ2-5,TGTGCCAGCAGTGATAGCGGGGGGGCCTGGGAGACCCAGTACTTC,CASSDSGGAWETQYF
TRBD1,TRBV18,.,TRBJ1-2,TGTGCCAGCTCTCGATCGACCGGGACAGGGTATGAAGATGGCTACACCTTC,CASSRSTGTGYEDGYTF
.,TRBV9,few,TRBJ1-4,TGTGCCAGCAGCGTAGATGGGGCGAATAATGAAAAACTGTTTTTT,CASSVDGANNEKLFF
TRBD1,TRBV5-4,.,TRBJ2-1,TGTGCCAGCAGTATTAGTACCGGGACAGCTAACAATGAGCAGTTCTTC,CASSISTGTANNEQFF
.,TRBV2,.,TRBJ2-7,TGTGCCAGCAGGAACGTAGAGGGTGAATCCTACGAGCAGTACTTC,CASRNVEGESYEQYF
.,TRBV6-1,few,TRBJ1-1,TGTGCCAGCAGTGAAGGGGTAGGCGGACCGAACACTGAAGCTTTCTTT,CASSEGVGGPNTEAFF